These 21 T cell receptor beta chains were all obtained from the same sample, sequenced in a study of T-cell memory formation after mild COVID-19. In TCRdb, the 5' RACE reads were re-called with MiXCR into one record per CDR3 protein. The repertoire holds 180,000 or so distinct CDR3 sequences, with roughly 17% as singletons. The specimen was PBMCs or a T cell subset sorted from them (not recorded which). These receptors all stem from an adult woman who had mild COVID-19 (a few samples of this study predate the infection). Cell type and time point are not known.

This chain uses TRBV29-1 with TRBJ1-5; D is ambiguous. This CDR3 spans 13 amino acids. Trimming shortened V by 4 bases and J by 4 bases, and 11 bases separated the two germline ends. The V gene's germline CDR1 is SQVTM and CDR2 ANQGSEA. The DNA of the CDR3 is TGCAGCGTTGGATCTCGGCAAAATCAGCCCCAGCATTTT. Translating it yields CSVGSRQNQPQHF.

This clonotype was counted between two and nine times. The rearrangement links TRBV6-2 or TRBV6-3 to TRBJ2-7, with 8 bases aligning to TRBD2. The V segment lost 0 bases and the J segment 3 bases; nucleotides outside the gene matches: 4. The CDR3 contains 15 residues. Germline assignment: CDR1 MNHEY and CDR2 SVGEGT. CDR3 sequence (DNA): TGTGCCAGCAGTTACTCGGCTAGCGGGTTCTACGAGCAGTACTTC. Protein sequence: CASSYSASGFYEQYF.

This clonotype has a handful of counts. This chain joins TRBV9 and TRBJ2-7; no clear D. V was pared by 0 bases and J by 0 bases, with 10 bases between. CDR1 and CDR2 (germline): SGDLS, YYNGEE. This CDR3 is 15 amino acids long. CDR3 region: CASSVEYGYSYEQYF. In DNA, the CDR3 is TGTGCCAGCAGCGTAGAATATGGATACTCCTACGAGCAGTACTTC.

V gene TRBV5-1 combines with J gene TRBJ2-4, with D maybe TRBD1 (6 bases). CDR3 length: 16 amino acids. The germline V and J ends were trimmed by 2 bases and 1 base, with 13 bases remaining between them. Germline assignment: CDR1 SGHRS and CDR2 YFSETQ. The DNA of the CDR3 is TGCGCCAGCAGCTTTTGGGCAGGGGCCGCCAAAAACATTCAGTACTTC. It translates to CASSFWAGAAKNIQYF.

This clonotype has a handful of counts. The rearrangement links TRBV12-3 or TRBV12-4 to TRBJ2-7; 9 nucleotides match TRBD2. The CDR3 is 16 amino acids. J lost 3 bases, V lost 0 bases, and 6 bases had no gene match. CDR3 nucleotides: TGTGCCAGCAGTTTAGCGGGGACTAGCATCTACTACGAGCAGTACTTC. Translating it yields CASSLAGTSIYYEQYF.

This clonotype has a handful of counts. The genes are TRBV20-1 and TRBJ2-1, with no clear D. This CDR3 contains 13 residues. V was shortened by 1 base and J by 0 bases, with 4 bases between the two germline ends. Germline CDR1 reads DFQATT; CDR2 reads SNEGSKA (reference sequence). The chain's CDR3 is CSARVVSYNEQFF. Here the CDR3 DNA reads TGCAGTGCTAGAGTGGTCTCCTACAATGAGCAGTTCTTC.

In this sample, this clonotype turned up a few times. The chain carries TRBV18 and TRBJ2-5, with D hard to call. Trimming removed 5 bases at V and 1 base at J, with 14 bases between. In germline, CDR1 is KGHSH, CDR2 LQKENI. The CDR3 is 15 amino acids. The CDR3, as DNA: TGTGCCAGCTCATCATACACGCTCCCCCAAGAGACCCAGTACTTC. Protein product: CASSSYTLPQETQYF. Together with reference TRBV18 and TRBJ2-5, the CDR3 gives the full variable domain: NAGVMQNPRHLVRRRGQEARLRCSPMKGHSHVYWYRQLPEEGLKFMVYLQKENIIDESGMPKERFSAEFPKEGPSILRIQQVVRGDSAAYFCASSSYTLPQETQYFGPGTRLLVL.

This clonotype was observed a few times. For the CDR3, the DNA is TGTGCCAGCAGCTTCGACAGCACCGGGGAGCTGTTTTTT. Encoded protein: CASSFDSTGELFF. The chain employs TRBV7-9 and TRBJ2-2; weak D call: TRBD1 (5 bases). This CDR3 is 13 amino acids long. The germline CDR1 and CDR2 sequences are SEHNR and FQNEAQ (reference sequence). V shed 3 bases and J shed 4 bases, with 6 bases lying between them.

This clonotype occurred many times. V gene TRBV4-2 combines with J gene TRBJ2-5, with TRBD1 matching 8 bases. J was trimmed by 3 bases and V by 4 bases; bases with no gene match: 4. CDR3 length: 14 amino acids. The germline V gene has CDR1 LGHNA and CDR2 YNFKEQ. The CDR3 region is CASSRAGQEETQYF. CDR3 in DNA: TGTGCCAGCAGCCGGGCGGGACAGGAAGAGACCCAGTACTTC.

The chain carries TRBV12-3 or TRBV12-4 and TRBJ2-3; D might be TRBD1 (6 bases). This CDR3 has 15 residues. V was cut by 7 bases and J by 0 bases, with 14 bases left in between. Here the CDR3 DNA reads TGTGCCAGCACTCCGGACAGCCCTAGCACAGATACGCAGTATTTT. Protein sequence: CASTPDSPSTDTQYF.

V gene TRBV5-1 combines with J gene TRBJ2-5, with D unclear. Trimming took off 5 bases at V and 5 bases at J, with 7 bases between the two ends. Germline V gene sequence: CDR1 SGHRS, CDR2 YFSETQ. The CDR3 has 11 residues. The DNA for the CDR3 is TGCGCCAGCAGACGAGATGAGACCCAGTACTTC. Amino acids: CASRRDETQYF.

The V and J genes are TRBV21-1 and TRBJ2-2. TRBV21-1 is tagged as a pseudogene. CDR3 length: 17 amino acids. The CDR3 region has the DNA TGTGCCAGCAGCAAACAGGCAGTAAAACAGAACACCGGGGAGCTGTTTTTT. Translation gives CASSKQAVKQNTGELFF.

Many counts were recorded for this clonotype. The chain links TRBV7-9 to TRBJ2-3, with TRBD2 identical over 14 bases. CDR1 is SEHNR and CDR2 is FQNEAQ in the germline V gene (reference sequence). V lost 5 bases and J lost 4; bases outside the gene matches: 5. The CDR3 covers 16 residues. The CDR3 sequence is CASSGGLAGVADTQYF. In nucleotides, the CDR3 is TGTGCCAGCAGCGGGGGACTAGCGGGAGTAGCAGATACGCAGTATTTT.

The gene calls are TRBV5-1 and TRBJ2-5, with D possibly being TRBD2 (5 bases). CDR1 and CDR2 (germline): SGHRS, YFSETQ. The CDR3 runs 15 residues. V was cut by 4 bases and J by 5 bases, with 18 bases left in between. This CDR3 reads CASSGRADAGETQYF. CDR3 in DNA: TGCGCCAGCAGCGGGCGGGCCGACGCCGGGGAGACCCAGTACTTC.

The chain uses TRBV7-8 and TRBJ1-6, with a weak D call TRBD1 (6 bases). Germline-derived CDR1 and CDR2 are SGHVS and FQNEAQ. The V and J ends lost 5 bases and 6 bases respectively, with 14 bases between them. The CDR3 is 15 amino acids. The CDR3 loop reads CASSPGDRLNSPLHF. DNA for the CDR3: TGTGCCAGCAGCCCAGGGGACCGCCTTAATTCACCCCTCCACTTT. The complete variable domain, with remaining parts taken from reference TRBV7-8 and TRBJ1-6, reads GAGVSQSPRYKVAKRGQDVALRCDPISGHVSLFWYQQALGQGPEFLTYFQNEAQLDKSGLPSDRFFAERPEGSVSTLKIQRTQQEDSAVYLCASSPGDRLNSPLHFGNGTRLTVT.

Many counts were recorded for this clonotype. The chain combines TRBV6-6 with TRBJ2-1; 7 positions match TRBD2. Germline CDR1 is MNHNY and CDR2 is SVGAGI (reference sequence). This CDR3 contains 15 residues. V shed 2 bases and J 7 bases; nucleotides not matched to a gene: 8. This chain's CDR3 is CASSYGPAGPNEQFF. Written as DNA, the CDR3 is TGTGCCAGCAGTTACGGGCCAGCGGGGCCTAATGAGCAGTTCTTC.

The J gene is TRBJ2-1, the V gene TRBV2, with 14 positions matching TRBD2. Germline V lookup: CDR1 SNHLY, CDR2 FYNNEI. The junction had 4 bases not matched to a gene; V was cut back by 3 bases and J by 6 bases. The CDR3 runs 16 residues. The CDR3 coding sequence is TGTGCCAGCAGTGACGGGACTAGCGGGAGAGGCAATGAGCAGTTCTTC. Its protein is CASSDGTSGRGNEQFF.

This clonotype turned up a few times. The genes are TRBV7-9 and TRBJ2-7; 7 bases fit TRBD1. The CDR3 contains 13 residues. In germline, CDR1 is SEHNR, CDR2 FQNEAQ (reference sequence). With V trimmed by 4 bases and J by 2 bases, 2 bases remained unmatched. In DNA, the CDR3 is TGTGCCAGCAGCTCGACAGGGCCCTACGAGCAGTACTTC. Translation gives CASSSTGPYEQYF.

This clonotype was recorded at least ten times. The chain links TRBV4-3 to TRBJ2-3; perhaps TRBD2 as D (5 bases). The V and J ends lost 4 bases and 2 bases respectively, with 13 bases between them. Per the germline V gene, CDR1 is LGHNA and CDR2 is YSLEER. The CDR3 is 15 amino acids. The CDR3 here is CASSLGQRTTDTQYF. The CDR3 coding sequence is TGCGCCAGCAGCCTCGGTCAGCGGACCACAGATACGCAGTATTTT.

The chain recombines TRBV5-6 with TRBJ1-2; no definite D call. This CDR3 region has 13 residues. V lost 1 base, J lost 3 bases, and 7 bases lay in between. CDR1 is SGHDT and CDR2 is YYEEEE in the germline V gene. This CDR3 is CASSLPPYYGYTF. CDR3 DNA sequence: TGTGCCAGCAGCTTGCCCCCGTACTATGGCTACACCTTC.

This clonotype was recorded a few times. Here the CDR3 reads CASSQGPTYTQYF. The CDR3, as DNA: TGTGCCAGCAGCCAAGGACCAACCTATACGCAGTATTTT. The V call is TRBV3-1, the J call TRBJ2-3; D call uncertain. The CDR3 sequence is 13 residues long. Germline V gene lookup returns CDR1 LGHDT and CDR2 YNNKEL (reference sequence). V lost 1 base and J lost 7, with 9 bases in between.